These T cell receptor beta chains were read from a single sample in a study of blood T cell repertoires in COVID-19. Profiled with immunoSEQ multiplex PCR; TCRdb holds only in-frame clones, not every one. This table holds 200,000 to 250,000 clones, 83% found once. Sequencing was done on a sample of peripheral blood. All receptors come from a woman aged 50 to 60 with acute or convalescent COVID-19. Each CDR3 is given with its conserved first and last residue. Each record gives: CDR3 DNA, CDR3 protein, J gene, V gene, D gene, clone size. A D gene is named only where the DNA matches it firmly. Not all rows give a size; the values are once, few, many and, for expanded clones, a class.

DNA: TGTGCCAGCAGCCCTAACCCGACAGCTGAGACCCAGTACTTC; CDR3: CASSPNPTAETQYF; J: TRBJ2-5; V: TRBV5-4; D: .; size: .
DNA: TGTGCCAGCAGTCTTGCGGGGTCCCGAGTATCGTTGCACACCATATATTTT; CDR3: CASSLAGSRVSLHTIYF; J: TRBJ1-3; V: TRBV6-6; D: .; size: .
DNA: TGTGCCAGCAGTGACTGGGACAGGGAAGCTTTCTTT; CDR3: CASSDWDREAFF; J: TRBJ1-1; V: TRBV2; D: TRBD1; size: .
DNA: TGTGCCAGCAGTTTACAGGGCTTTGCTGGAAACACCATATATTTT; CDR3: CASSLQGFAGNTIYF; J: TRBJ1-3; V: TRBV27; D: .; size: .
DNA: TGTGCCAGCAGTGAAGATTTTCGACAGGGGCGCGGCTACACCTTC; CDR3: CASSEDFRQGRGYTF; J: TRBJ1-2; V: TRBV6-4; D: TRBD1; size: once
DNA: TGTGCCAGCAGCTTAGGGGCAGGGGTCCCCGGGGAGCTGTTTTTT; CDR3: CASSLGAGVPGELFF; J: TRBJ2-2; V: TRBV7-9; D: .; size: .
DNA: TGTGCCAGCAGCGAGGGGGTAATTGGTAGGACTAATGAAAAACTGTTTTTT; CDR3: CASSEGVIGRTNEKLFF; J: TRBJ1-4; V: TRBV9; D: .; size: .
DNA: TGTGCCAGCAGTCCCAGGGTTTGGGTGAGTGAAGCTTTCTTT; CDR3: CASSPRVWVSEAFF; J: TRBJ1-1; V: TRBV2; D: .; size: .
DNA: TGTGCCAGCAGCGACGCGGAGGCCGTCCTCCAGTACTTC; CDR3: CASSDAEAVLQYF; J: TRBJ2-7; V: TRBV21-1; D: .; size: few
DNA: TGTGCCAGCAGTTATGGTAGAGCGGGCTACACCTTC; CDR3: CASSYGRAGYTF; J: TRBJ1-2; V: TRBV12-3/TRBV12-4; D: .; size: .
DNA: TGTGCCAGCAAGGAACTGGGGCTGCGAAGTCAGCCCCAGCATTTT; CDR3: CASKELGLRSQPQHF; J: TRBJ1-5; V: TRBV6-5; D: .; size: .
DNA: TGTGCCAGCTCACCGGGACTGAACAATCAGCCCCAGCATTTT; CDR3: CASSPGLNNQPQHF; J: TRBJ1-5; V: TRBV18; D: .; size: .
DNA: TGTGCCAGCAGCTCGGGGGGAGGGCGCCTTAATGAGCAGTTCTTC; CDR3: CASSSGGGRLNEQFF; J: TRBJ2-1; V: TRBV11-2; D: TRBD2; size: .
DNA: TGTGCCAGCAGCTTAGTTGAGAACTATGGCTACACCTTC; CDR3: CASSLVENYGYTF; J: TRBJ1-2; V: TRBV11-2; D: .; size: .
DNA: TGTGCCAGCAGACCGGAAGGACAGGCGGATAATTCACCCCTCCACTTT; CDR3: CASRPEGQADNSPLHF; J: TRBJ1-6; V: TRBV27; D: TRBD1; size: .
DNA: TGTGCCTGGAGTGTATTAGCGGGAGGACTTGATACGCAGTATTTT; CDR3: CAWSVLAGGLDTQYF; J: TRBJ2-3; V: TRBV30; D: TRBD2; size: .
DNA: TGCGCCAGCAGCTTAGGGACGGGAGTCCAAGAGACCCAGTACTTC; CDR3: CASSLGTGVQETQYF; J: TRBJ2-5; V: TRBV5-1; D: .; size: once
DNA: TGTGCCAGCAGCCCGGGGGGGACCTACAATGAGCAGTTCTTC; CDR3: CASSPGGTYNEQFF; J: TRBJ2-1; V: TRBV7-3; D: TRBD2; size: once
DNA: TGTGCCAGCAGTACTGACCAGGGGGCGGGCGAGCCCCAGCATTTT; CDR3: CASSTDQGAGEPQHF; J: TRBJ1-5; V: TRBV2; D: TRBD1; size: .
DNA: TGCGCCAGCAGCCCCGCATCGGGGTTCATAGATACGCAGTATTTT; CDR3: CASSPASGFIDTQYF; J: TRBJ2-3; V: TRBV5-1; D: .; size: .
DNA: TGTGCCACTCACAGGGTTAATGAAAAACTGTTTTTT; CDR3: CATHRVNEKLFF; J: TRBJ1-4; V: TRBV28; D: .; size: .
DNA: TGTGCCAGCAGTCGAGACAGGGATGTCTATGAAAAACTGTTTTTT; CDR3: CASSRDRDVYEKLFF; J: TRBJ1-4; V: TRBV6-2/TRBV6-3; D: TRBD1; size: .
DNA: TGTGCCAGCAGCCAAGCACAGACCTACACTGAAGCTTTCTTT; CDR3: CASSQAQTYTEAFF; J: TRBJ1-1; V: TRBV14; D: .; size: once
DNA: TGTGCCAGCAGCTTATTGTCGTGGCAGCGTCTCCCCAATGAGCAGTTCTTC; CDR3: CASSLLSWQRLPNEQFF; J: TRBJ2-1; V: TRBV13; D: .; size: .
DNA: TGTGCCAGCAGCCGTACTGGGACAACCCGCTATGGCTACACCTTC; CDR3: CASSRTGTTRYGYTF; J: TRBJ1-2; V: TRBV5-4; D: .; size: once
DNA: TGTGCCACCAGCAGAGGAGGTTGGGGCAGGGGGTCCAATCAGCCCCAGCATTTT; CDR3: CATSRGGWGRGSNQPQHF; J: TRBJ1-5; V: TRBV15; D: TRBD1; size: .
DNA: TGTGCCAGCAACGGGGGCGGGGGCACCGGGGAGCTGTTTTTT; CDR3: CASNGGGGTGELFF; J: TRBJ2-2; V: TRBV2; D: .; size: few
DNA: TGTGCCAGCAGCTTAAACAGGGCCCCGGGGTATGGCTACACCTTC; CDR3: CASSLNRAPGYGYTF; J: TRBJ1-2; V: TRBV7-3; D: .; size: once
DNA: TGTGCCAGCAGCCAAGATTCGGCGGCGAACACCGGGGAGCTGTTTTTT; CDR3: CASSQDSAANTGELFF; J: TRBJ2-2; V: TRBV4-2; D: .; size: .
DNA: TGTGCCAGCAGTTACGGTCCTAATAATTCACCCCTCCACTTT; CDR3: CASSYGPNNSPLHF; J: TRBJ1-6; V: TRBV6-6; D: .; size: .
DNA: TGTGCCAGCAGTTACTCGGAGGCAGGGGAAGGCTACACCTTC; CDR3: CASSYSEAGEGYTF; J: TRBJ1-2; V: TRBV6-6; D: .; size: .
DNA: TGTGCCACCAGCACCGATCGGGGGGTTACGGAGACCCAGTACTTC; CDR3: CATSTDRGVTETQYF; J: TRBJ2-5; V: TRBV15; D: TRBD2; size: .
DNA: TGTGCCAGCAGCCTAGGACAGCCGAATTCACCCCTCCACTTT; CDR3: CASSLGQPNSPLHF; J: TRBJ1-6; V: TRBV5-6; D: .; size: .
DNA: TGTGCCAGCAGCCCCTCAATAGGGGGTTCCCAGCCCCAGCATTTT; CDR3: CASSPSIGGSQPQHF; J: TRBJ1-5; V: TRBV7-2; D: .; size: .
DNA: TGCGCCAGCAGCCAAGTTCTAGCGGGAGTCAGGATAAATGAGCAGTTCTTC; CDR3: CASSQVLAGVRINEQFF; J: TRBJ2-1; V: TRBV4-1; D: TRBD2; size: few
DNA: TGTGCCAGCAGCTTGGGCAGGAAAGTACGAAGGGAGACCCAGTACTTC; CDR3: CASSLGRKVRRETQYF; J: TRBJ2-5; V: TRBV7-7; D: .; size: .
DNA: TGTGCCAGCAGTCGGGACAGAGACACTGAAGCTTTCTTT; CDR3: CASSRDRDTEAFF; J: TRBJ1-1; V: TRBV6-6; D: TRBD1; size: few
DNA: TGTGCCAGCAGCCCTCCCGCCCCACCGCCGCCGGGGGAGCAGTACTTC; CDR3: CASSPPAPPPPGEQYF; J: TRBJ2-7; V: TRBV7-3; D: .; size: .
DNA: TGTGCCAGCAGCTTAACTTCTAGCGGGGCTAACACCGGGGAGCTGTTTTTT; CDR3: CASSLTSSGANTGELFF; J: TRBJ2-2; V: TRBV7-3; D: TRBD2; size: .
DNA: TGTGCCATCAGTGTGCTTGGGACAGGCAACAATGAGCAGTTCTTC; CDR3: CAISVLGTGNNEQFF; J: TRBJ2-1; V: TRBV10-3; D: TRBD1; size: few
DNA: TGTGCCAGCAGCCAACTAGACAGGAGTAACACTGAAGCTTTCTTT; CDR3: CASSQLDRSNTEAFF; J: TRBJ1-1; V: TRBV4-2; D: .; size: .
DNA: TGTGCCAGCCGGGCCAATAGGGGGCTAGGGAGTGAAGCTTTCTTT; CDR3: CASRANRGLGSEAFF; J: TRBJ1-1; V: TRBV3-1/TRBV3-2; D: TRBD1; size: .
DNA: TGTGCCAGCAGCCAAGTTGCAGGGAACACTGAAGCTTTCTTT; CDR3: CASSQVAGNTEAFF; J: TRBJ1-1; V: TRBV3-1/TRBV3-2; D: .; size: .
DNA: TGTGCCAGCAGCTCCGGGACAGGGGGATTTACTGAAAAACTGTTTTTT; CDR3: CASSSGTGGFTEKLFF; J: TRBJ1-4; V: TRBV5-4; D: TRBD1; size: .
DNA: TGTGCCAGCACCCGCGGGTCGGCTAACTATGGCTACACCTTC; CDR3: CASTRGSANYGYTF; J: TRBJ1-2; V: TRBV2; D: .; size: .
DNA: TGTGCCAGCAGCGGACATATCCAGGGGTATACAGATACGCAGTATTTT; CDR3: CASSGHIQGYTDTQYF; J: TRBJ2-3; V: TRBV11-3; D: .; size: once
DNA: TGTGCCAGCAGCTTAGTCGTGACTAGCGGGGGACTAGATACGCAGTATTTT; CDR3: CASSLVVTSGGLDTQYF; J: TRBJ2-3; V: TRBV7-2; D: TRBD2; size: .
DNA: TGTGCCAGCAGCCAAAAGTTAAGCGGGGGGGCCGCAGATACGCAGTATTTT; CDR3: CASSQKLSGGAADTQYF; J: TRBJ2-3; V: TRBV4-2; D: TRBD2; size: .
DNA: TGTGCCAGCAGCGTAGAGGAGGGATACGAGCAGTACTTC; CDR3: CASSVEEGYEQYF; J: TRBJ2-7; V: TRBV9; D: .; size: .
DNA: TGTGCCAGCAGCCCTAATCCCCGACTAGCGGGGGTACAAGAGACCCAGTACTTC; CDR3: CASSPNPRLAGVQETQYF; J: TRBJ2-5; V: TRBV7-3; D: TRBD2; size: .
DNA: TGTGCCAGCAGCTTGGAGGGTAGCGGATTCTCCTACGAGCAGTACTTC; CDR3: CASSLEGSGFSYEQYF; J: TRBJ2-7; V: TRBV5-6; D: .; size: .
DNA: TGTGCCAGCAGCTTGTTCTCCCGGGGAGCCAATCAGCCCCAGCATTTT; CDR3: CASSLFSRGANQPQHF; J: TRBJ1-5; V: TRBV5-6; D: .; size: once
DNA: TGCGCCAGCAGCTTGGATGCGGGTCGGACTGAAGCTTTCTTT; CDR3: CASSLDAGRTEAFF; J: TRBJ1-1; V: TRBV5-1; D: .; size: .
DNA: TGTGCCAGTAGTATTGGCGGGAGAGCCAAAAACATTCAGTACTTC; CDR3: CASSIGGRAKNIQYF; J: TRBJ2-4; V: TRBV19; D: TRBD2; size: .
DNA: TGTGCCAGCAGCCCAGCGGGGGCAGATGGCTACACCTTC; CDR3: CASSPAGADGYTF; J: TRBJ1-2; V: TRBV28; D: .; size: .
DNA: TGTGCCAGCAGACCCGGGACAGCAATGAACACTGAAGCTTTCTTT; CDR3: CASRPGTAMNTEAFF; J: TRBJ1-1; V: TRBV7-9; D: TRBD1; size: .
DNA: TGTGCCAGCAGTGGACAGTCTTTTGGGGCCAAAAACATTCAGTACTTC; CDR3: CASSGQSFGAKNIQYF; J: TRBJ2-4; V: TRBV2; D: .; size: .
DNA: TGTGCCAGCAGCCTGACAGGGGTGAAACTCTTC; CDR3: CASSLTGVKLF; J: TRBJ2-1; V: TRBV7-9; D: TRBD1; size: .
DNA: TGCAGTGCTAGTCCCGACGCGGGGTTCAATCTCTACGAGCAGTACTTC; CDR3: CSASPDAGFNLYEQYF; J: TRBJ2-7; V: TRBV20-1; D: .; size: few